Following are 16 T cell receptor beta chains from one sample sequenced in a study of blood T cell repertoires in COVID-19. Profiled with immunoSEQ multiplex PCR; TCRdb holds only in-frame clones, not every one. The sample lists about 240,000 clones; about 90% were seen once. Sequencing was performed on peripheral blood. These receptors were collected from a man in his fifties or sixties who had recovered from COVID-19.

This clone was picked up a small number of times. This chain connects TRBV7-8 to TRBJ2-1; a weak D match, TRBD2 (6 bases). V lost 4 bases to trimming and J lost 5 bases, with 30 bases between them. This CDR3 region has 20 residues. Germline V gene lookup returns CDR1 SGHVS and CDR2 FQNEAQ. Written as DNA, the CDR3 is TGTGCCAGCAGCTCCCGTGGACTATTTGTTTCTCGACGGACCGACAATGAGCAGTTCTTC. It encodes CASSSRGLFVSRRTDNEQFF. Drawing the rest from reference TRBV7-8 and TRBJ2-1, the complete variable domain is GAGVSQSPRYKVAKRGQDVALRCDPISGHVSLFWYQQALGQGPEFLTYFQNEAQLDKSGLPSDRFFAERPEGSVSTLKIQRTQQEDSAVYLCASSSRGLFVSRRTDNEQFFGPGTRLTVL.

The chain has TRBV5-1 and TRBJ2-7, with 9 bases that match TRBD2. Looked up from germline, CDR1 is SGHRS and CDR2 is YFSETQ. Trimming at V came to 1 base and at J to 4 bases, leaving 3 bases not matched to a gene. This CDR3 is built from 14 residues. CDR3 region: CASSLPTSGYEQYF. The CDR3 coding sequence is TGCGCCAGCAGCTTGCCCACTAGCGGGTACGAGCAGTACTTC. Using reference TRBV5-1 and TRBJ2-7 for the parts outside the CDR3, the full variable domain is KAGVTQTPRYLIKTRGQQVTLSCSPISGHRSVSWYQQTPGQGLQFLFEYFSETQRNKGNFPGRFSGRQFSNSRSEMNVSTLELGDSALYLCASSLPTSGYEQYFGPGTRLTVT.

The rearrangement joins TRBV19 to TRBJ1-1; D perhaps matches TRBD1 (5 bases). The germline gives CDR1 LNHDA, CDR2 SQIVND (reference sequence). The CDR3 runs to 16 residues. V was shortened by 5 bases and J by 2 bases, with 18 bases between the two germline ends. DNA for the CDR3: TGTGCCAGTAGTCTTCAGGTCGGGGGGTCAAACACTGAAGCTTTCTTT. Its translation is CASSLQVGGSNTEAFF.

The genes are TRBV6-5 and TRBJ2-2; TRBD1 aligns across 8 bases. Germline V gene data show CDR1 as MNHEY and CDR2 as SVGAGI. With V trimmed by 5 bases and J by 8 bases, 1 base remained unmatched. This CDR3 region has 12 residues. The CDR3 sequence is CASSQGAGELFF. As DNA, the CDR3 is TGTGCCAGCAGTCAGGGGGCTGGGGAGCTGTTTTTT.

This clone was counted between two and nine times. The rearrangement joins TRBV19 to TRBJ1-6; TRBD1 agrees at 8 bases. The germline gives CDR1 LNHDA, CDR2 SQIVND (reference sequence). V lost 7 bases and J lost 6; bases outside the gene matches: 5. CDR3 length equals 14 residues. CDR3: CASIRTGSNSPLHF. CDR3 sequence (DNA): TGTGCCAGTATCCGGACAGGGTCTAATTCACCCCTCCACTTT.

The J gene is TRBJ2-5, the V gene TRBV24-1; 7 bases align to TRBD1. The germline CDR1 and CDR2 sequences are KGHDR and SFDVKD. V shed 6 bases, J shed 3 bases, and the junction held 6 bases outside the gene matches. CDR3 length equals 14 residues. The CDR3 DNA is TGTGCCACCAGTCTCGGGACAGCGAAAGAGACCCAGTACTTC. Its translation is CATSLGTAKETQYF.

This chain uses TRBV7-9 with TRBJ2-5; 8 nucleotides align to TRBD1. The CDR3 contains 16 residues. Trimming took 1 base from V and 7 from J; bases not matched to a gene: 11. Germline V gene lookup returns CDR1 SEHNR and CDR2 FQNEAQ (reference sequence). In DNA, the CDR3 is TGTGCCAGCAGCTTAGGGGGCACAGGGGGATTAGGGACCCAGTACTTC. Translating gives CASSLGGTGGLGTQYF.

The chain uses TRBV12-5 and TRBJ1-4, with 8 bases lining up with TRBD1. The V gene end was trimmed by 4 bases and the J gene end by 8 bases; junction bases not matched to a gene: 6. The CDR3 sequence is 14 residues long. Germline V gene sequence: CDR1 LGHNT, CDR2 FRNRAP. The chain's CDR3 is CASGSGQGEEKLFF. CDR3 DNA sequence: TGTGCTAGTGGTTCAGGACAGGGTGAAGAAAAACTGTTTTTT.

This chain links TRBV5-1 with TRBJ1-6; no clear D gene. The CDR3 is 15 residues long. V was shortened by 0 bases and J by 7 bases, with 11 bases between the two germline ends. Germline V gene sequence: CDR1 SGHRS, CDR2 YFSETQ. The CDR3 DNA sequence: TGCGCCAGCAGCTTGGTCGGAGGGAACAATTCACCCCTCCACTTT. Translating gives CASSLVGGNNSPLHF.

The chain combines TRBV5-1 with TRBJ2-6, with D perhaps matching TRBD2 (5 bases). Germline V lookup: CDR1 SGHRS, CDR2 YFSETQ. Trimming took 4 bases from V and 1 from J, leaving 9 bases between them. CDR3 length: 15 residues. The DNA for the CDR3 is TGCGCCAGCAGCCTCGGAGGATCTGGGGCCAACGTCCTGACTTTC. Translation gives CASSLGGSGANVLTF. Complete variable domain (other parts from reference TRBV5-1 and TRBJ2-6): KAGVTQTPRYLIKTRGQQVTLSCSPISGHRSVSWYQQTPGQGLQFLFEYFSETQRNKGNFPGRFSGRQFSNSRSEMNVSTLELGDSALYLCASSLGGSGANVLTFGAGSRLTVL.

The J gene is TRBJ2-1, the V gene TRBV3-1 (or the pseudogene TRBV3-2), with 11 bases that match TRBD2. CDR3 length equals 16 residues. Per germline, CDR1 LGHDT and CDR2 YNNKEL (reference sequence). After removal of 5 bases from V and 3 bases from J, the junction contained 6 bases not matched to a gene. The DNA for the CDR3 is TGTGCCAGCAGCACCCGTAGCGGGGGGGGCTACAATGAGCAGTTCTTC. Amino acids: CASSTRSGGGYNEQFF.

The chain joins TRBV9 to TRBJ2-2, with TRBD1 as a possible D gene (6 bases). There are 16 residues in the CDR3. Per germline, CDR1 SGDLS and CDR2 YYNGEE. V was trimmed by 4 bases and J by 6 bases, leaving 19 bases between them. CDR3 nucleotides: TGTGCCAGCAGCTTAGACGGGACATACGAAGCCGGGGAGCTGTTTTTT. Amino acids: CASSLDGTYEAGELFF.

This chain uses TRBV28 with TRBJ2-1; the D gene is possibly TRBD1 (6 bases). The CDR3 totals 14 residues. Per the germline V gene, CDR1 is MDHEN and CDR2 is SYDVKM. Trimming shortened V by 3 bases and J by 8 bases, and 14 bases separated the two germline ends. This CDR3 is CASSFAQGTDEQFF. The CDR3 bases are TGTGCCAGCAGTTTCGCCCAGGGGACCGATGAGCAGTTCTTC.

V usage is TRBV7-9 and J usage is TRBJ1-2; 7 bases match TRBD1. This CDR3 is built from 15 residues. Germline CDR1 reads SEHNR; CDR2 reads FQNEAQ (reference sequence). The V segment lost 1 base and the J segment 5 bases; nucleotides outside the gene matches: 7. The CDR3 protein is CASSLGRGGAYGYTF. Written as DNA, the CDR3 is TGTGCCAGCAGCTTAGGGAGAGGGGGCGCTTATGGCTACACCTTC.

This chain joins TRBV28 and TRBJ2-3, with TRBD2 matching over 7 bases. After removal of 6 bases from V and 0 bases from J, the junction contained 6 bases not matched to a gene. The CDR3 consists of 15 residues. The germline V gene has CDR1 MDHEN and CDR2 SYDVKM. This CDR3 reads CASSQSGGSTDTQYF. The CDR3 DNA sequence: TGTGCCAGCAGCCAATCGGGGGGTAGCACAGATACGCAGTATTTT.

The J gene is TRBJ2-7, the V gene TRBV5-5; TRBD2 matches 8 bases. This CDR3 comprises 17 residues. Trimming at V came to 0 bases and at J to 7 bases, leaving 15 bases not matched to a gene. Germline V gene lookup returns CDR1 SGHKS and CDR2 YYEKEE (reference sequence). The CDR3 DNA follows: TGTGCCAGCAGCTTGGGTGTGGGCGGAGCGGGGGTTGAAGAGCAGTACGTC. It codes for CASSLGVGGAGVEEQYV.